This is a list of T cell receptor beta chains from one sample in a study of shared clonotypes between healthy human individuals. Clones were sequenced by immunoSEQ multiplex PCR, and TCRdb holds only the in-frame ones, with some missing. Among over 1.4 million clones listed, over 95% were seen once. The sequencing input was naive CD4+ T cells sorted from blood. The origin of the receptors is a man younger than 45 in good health. Both conserved end residues are part of each CDR3.

TRBV10-1,13,CASSGDPSETQYF
TRBV9,15,CASSVAPRNTGELFF
TRBV5-4,15,CASSPGTGSTDTQYF
TRBV19,14,CASTPEAWNTEAFF
TRBV5-1,15,CATSPRGFSYNEQFF
TRBV5-4,16,CASSLAQGAGANVLTF
TRBV30,13,CAWSTGGAGPQHF
TRBV5-1,17,CASTSGGTGVGTGELFF
TRBV7-9,14,CASSFGTQGNTIYF
TRBV5-1,16,CASSAVGGLINEKLFF
TRBV5-5,13,CASSGDGSWTQYF
TRBV27,12,CASSPTGGGYTF
TRBV15,16,CATSPRGGQGDYEQYF
TRBV5-1,14,CASSLESVVDTQYF
TRBV2,16,CASRAPLGDSGNTIYF
TRBV5-1,14,CASSLRSGEETQYF
TRBV5-1,15,CASSYTGADPDTQYF
TRBV5-1,15,CASSPVAGTYNEQFF
TRBV9,20,CASSPGQGRVGTSDTGELFF
TRBV28,12,CASTGQGYGYTF
TRBV28,16,CASSEVGTDSNQPQHF
TRBV9,13,CASTRTGNYGYTF
TRBV9,15,CASSVGTSRGDTQYF
TRBV29-1,14,CSVEWIEGNYGYTF
TRBV10-2,15,CASSESFGGSTEAFF
TRBV5-5,16,CASSSRDRGGKNIQYF
TRBV5-4,12,CASSVRQGFYTF
TRBV2,14,CASSEGRIGTEAFF
TRBV15,13,CATSPRTPYEQYF
TRBV7-8,14,CASSLEPASYEQYF
TRBV19,16,CASRVGGGSNTGELFF
TRBV5-6,14,CASSRTGFRNTIYF
TRBV9,14,CASSGDSRTGELFF
TRBV6-1,14,CASSEGGVNYGYTF
TRBV5-5,13,CASAAGGIEKLFF